This TCR beta chain was identified in a study of regulatory T cells in long-lasting Graves disease (dated by TCRdb to about 2021). Describing the broader study: In the newly diagnosed Graves' disease group, patients had been taking antithyroid drugs for less than 3 months. This study used TCR sequencing and RNA sequencing of peripheral blood to compare persistent Graves' disease patients against newly diagnosed Graves' disease patients. The study was conducted in China and was registered as a clinical trial. A total of around 33 samples underwent TCR sequencing, from about 13 patients with persistent Graves' disease and approximately 20 patients with newly diagnosed Graves' disease.

The time point label for this specimen denotes: newly diagnosed GD, antithyroid drugs for less than 3 months. RNA was extracted from PBMCs in TRIzol for both TCR sequencing and RNA sequencing. The diagnosis of Graves' disease followed American Thyroid Association guidelines. The patients came from an endocrinology department in Xi'an, China. From each patient, approximately 10 milliliters of peripheral blood was collected into an EDTA anticoagulant tube. Ficoll Paque Plus density gradient separation was used to isolate PBMCs, and no additional T cell sorting was done. An Agilent 2100 Bioanalyzer and agarose gel were used to check RNA quality, while a NanoDrop 2000 measured RNA concentration. According to the germline V gene (reference sequence), CDR1 reads MNHEY and CDR2 reads SMNVEV. V is clipped by 2 bases and J by 1 base, and the sequence between their germline boundaries is 11 bases long. The CDR3 numbers 16 residues from cysteine through phenylalanine. Just the 48-base CDR3 DNA is kept, in frame starting at base 1.

Library construction relied on multiplex PCR. Reads for this sample came from an Illumina HiSeq 4000. CDR3 regions were amplified by Arm-PCR with iRepertoire HTBI primers to construct TCR beta libraries. Before sequencing, the PCR products underwent gel purification. Regarding the original processing steps: Gene usage analysis of CDR3 amino acid clonotypes relied on the roughly 60 TRBV and about 15 TRBJ segments identified across samples. Filtered high-quality paired reads were merged into contigs using COPE and FqMerger. Contigs were aligned with BLAST to IMGT TRBV, TRBD and TRBJ reference genes, and CDR3 was defined per IMGT. Highly expanded clones were defined as clonotypes with a frequency above 0.1%. Repertoire diversity was measured by Shannon entropy, and V-J evenness by the Gini coefficient. Clonotypes shared by more than one individual were considered public. The public reads were reanalyzed by TCRdb: fastp trimming at Q25, MiXCR alignment, in-frame beta chains only. A single entry per CDR3 protein holds the most common genes and DNA from its merged rows. The V and J calls here are based on TCRdb, not the publication. The table for this sample lists under 700,000 distinct CDR3 sequences; roughly 15% of them were counted only once. In total, the top ten clones hold 25% of the sample.

On the study overall, not on this receptor specifically: As a limitation, the authors acknowledged that the small sample size may reduce accuracy. Compared with newly diagnosed patients, persistent Graves' disease patients had lower TCR Shannon entropy and fewer highly expanded clones, which suggests clonal expansion. Only the TCR beta chain was sequenced and analyzed. Peripheral blood alone was examined, since thyroid tissue, which constituted the primary lesion, could not be accessed. Preferential use of TRBV28, TRBJ1-2 and TRBJ2-5 was observed in persistent disease, whereas TRBV20-1 and TRBJ2-1 were favored in newly diagnosed disease. Persistent patients shared more public clonotypes among themselves (around 3,000) than newly diagnosed patients did (over 950).

Concerning this clonotype itself: There is no known antigen for this receptor. Per-base qualities were not stored, and no clone one base away is much larger.

The same sample was also used in a study of T cells in Graves' hyperthyroidism and ophthalmopathy. Reported in the second study: Stable Graves' hyperthyroidism was defined as no progression to ophthalmopathy during 18 months of follow-up. Hyperthyroidism patients were newly diagnosed, had a disease duration of under 2 months, and were aged 18 to 65 years. The study excluded patients with uncontrolled infections, other autoimmune diseases, pregnancy or lactation. Diagnoses relied on clinical symptoms, serum thyroxine and TRAb, thyroid ultrasound and orbital computed tomography. A first-round RT-PCR of the TCR CDR3 used the HTBI primer set with the Qiagen OneStep RT-PCR kit. Blood samples also contained most of the expanded thyroid clonotypes (frequency above 0.001), which suggests that blood repertoires may reflect thyroid immune responses. A model built on a 13 V-J signature distinguished ophthalmopathy from stable hyperthyroidism, reaching about 88% sensitivity and 81.08% specificity in cross-validation and 80%/75% in testing. In validation, the model predicted progression to ophthalmopathy with about 71% sensitivity and 72% to 85% specificity, a median of around 6.6 months before onset. To identify TCR V-J signatures that set the groups apart, the researchers used a discovery cohort of more than 95 patients, made up of fewer than 50 with Graves' ophthalmopathy and 55 to 65 with stable Graves' hyperthyroidism. An independent validation cohort of around 20 hyperthyroidism patients and over 15 patients who later progressed to ophthalmopathy tested prospective prediction of ophthalmopathy. The 100 or so discovery patients were divided at random into training and test sets in a 7:3 ratio. Thyroid tissue and blood T-cell repertoires from six Graves' hyperthyroidism patients were also compared in the study. Following sampling, methimazole starting at 30 mg daily was given to hyperthyroidism patients, and high-dose intravenous methylprednisolone was given to ophthalmopathy patients. The libraries were constructed in a second round of multiplex PCR and then size-selected and purified. The libraries were sequenced on an Illumina HiSeq2000 using paired-end 100 bp reads. SOAPnuke was used to process the raw data, removing reads that contained adapters or uncalled bases, had a mean Phred below 15, or lacked an exact match to the constant primer or identifier. COPE v1.2.5 was used to merge high-quality paired reads, and clonotypes were defined as unique nucleotide sequences. MiTCR v1.1 was used to align clonotypes to the IMGT TRBV, TRBD and TRBJ reference segments. The analysis was restricted to V-J combinations with a frequency above 0.0001, which together covered 99.2% of the repertoires. A TCS score was defined as the ratio of F50 (clonal expansion) to E x V (chaos), with BLOSUM62-based TCRdist applied between CDR3 peptides within each V-J. Welch's t-statistics and random forest reduced some 510 V-J features to 13, which were used in a naive Bayes classifier (R e1071). No statistical method was used to set the sample size in advance, and investigators knew the group allocation. The paper reports TCR Vbeta CDR3 sequencing of approximately 140 peripheral blood samples: 43 ophthalmopathy, fewer than 80 hyperthyroidism and roughly 17 progressor patients.

This clonotype originated in a woman aged 35-65 years with Graves disease. Donor details come from another sample of the same person, matched by shared clones. Recombination connected TRBV27 to TRBJ2-2, and possibly TRBD1, on 6 matching bases. Specimen: peripheral blood mononuclear cells (PBMCs), collected at new diagnosis, from a patient treated with antithyroid drugs. The DNA sequence is TGTGCCAGCAGTTTAGAGTACAGGGTGAACACCGGGGAGCTGTTTTTT. It encodes CASSLEYRVNTGELFF.